Listed below are T cell receptor beta chains from one sample, sequenced in a study of blood T cell repertoires in COVID-19. The data were produced by immunoSEQ multiplex PCR, yet TCRdb's version contains in-frame clones alone and is incomplete. Counted here are about 90,000 clones, about 80% occurring once; the ten biggest clones make up roughly 7.3%. The sequenced material came from peripheral blood. Receptors were obtained from a man between 65 and 79 years old with acute or convalescent COVID-19. CDR3s include the opening cysteine and the closing phenylalanine or tryptophan. The D gene is left open where the match is weak. Size tells how often a clone was seen (once, few, many) or the class of an expanded clone, and some rows leave it out.

D: NA
V: TRBV13
J: TRBJ2-1
size: few
DNA: TGTGCCAGCAGCCTCCCGGAACAGAATGGGAATGAGCAGTTCTTC
CDR3: CASSLPEQNGNEQFF

D: TRBD1
V: TRBV13
J: TRBJ2-3
size: many
DNA: TGTGCCAGCAGCTCTTGGGGGACAGGGGAGGCAGATACGCAGTATTTT
CDR3: CASSSWGTGEADTQYF

D: NA
V: TRBV5-4
J: TRBJ2-5
size: NA
DNA: TGTGCCAGCAGGGAACTGAAACAGGAGACCCAGTACTTC
CDR3: CASRELKQETQYF

D: TRBD1
V: TRBV5-6
J: TRBJ1-2
size: NA
DNA: TGTGCCAGCAGCACAGATCGACAGGGGGCGCGAGGCTACACCTTC
CDR3: CASSTDRQGARGYTF

D: TRBD2
V: TRBV5-5
J: TRBJ2-3
size: NA
DNA: TGTGCCAGCAGCGGGACCGGGACCCGGACTAGCGGGGGGGCAACAGATACGCAGTATTTT
CDR3: CASSGTGTRTSGGATDTQYF

D: TRBD1
V: TRBV6-5
J: TRBJ1-5
size: NA
DNA: TGTGCCAGCAGTAGGGACAGTCGTAGCAATCAGCCCCAGCATTTT
CDR3: CASSRDSRSNQPQHF

D: TRBD1
V: TRBV10-2
J: TRBJ1-1
size: NA
DNA: TGCGCCAGCTCCTCTCAGGGGGGCAACACTGAAGCTTTCTTT
CDR3: CASSSQGGNTEAFF

D: TRBD1
V: TRBV27
J: TRBJ2-7
size: NA
DNA: TGTGCCAGCAGTCCCCCGGGGACAGGGGCCTACGAGCAGTACTTC
CDR3: CASSPPGTGAYEQYF

D: NA
V: TRBV13
J: TRBJ2-7
size: NA
DNA: TGTGCCAGCAGCCGGACTTTAAGCTCCTACGAGCAGTACTTC
CDR3: CASSRTLSSYEQYF

D: NA
V: TRBV6-1
J: TRBJ1-3
size: NA
DNA: TGTGCCAGCAGTGAAAGGTTCTCAGGGTCTGGAAACACCATATATTTT
CDR3: CASSERFSGSGNTIYF

D: NA
V: TRBV7-9
J: TRBJ2-2
size: many
DNA: TGTGCCAGCTTCTATGGGGTGAGGGCCGGGGAGCTGTTTTTT
CDR3: CASFYGVRAGELFF

D: TRBD1
V: TRBV28
J: TRBJ2-3
size: NA
DNA: TGTGCCAGCAGTTTTGGGGGACAGGGCATTGGTACGCAGTATTTT
CDR3: CASSFGGQGIGTQYF

D: NA
V: TRBV11-2
J: TRBJ2-7
size: NA
DNA: TGTGCCAGCAGCTTAGATTCTGGGCAGGGTATCTCCTACGAGCAGTACTTC
CDR3: CASSLDSGQGISYEQYF

D: NA
V: TRBV24-1
J: TRBJ1-4
size: NA
DNA: TGTGCCACCAGTGATCCCGGGACTTCGGATGGAAAACTGTTTTTT
CDR3: CATSDPGTSDGKLFF

D: NA
V: TRBV3-1/TRBV3-2
J: TRBJ2-3
size: NA
DNA: TGTGCCAGCAGCGGTAGGGGGACAGATACGCAGTATTTT
CDR3: CASSGRGTDTQYF

D: NA
V: TRBV27
J: TRBJ1-5
size: NA
DNA: TGTGCCAGCAGGTCCGGACCAGGGCACCAGCCCCAGCATTTT
CDR3: CASRSGPGHQPQHF

D: NA
V: TRBV7-2
J: TRBJ2-5
size: NA
DNA: TGTGCCAGCAGCTTAGGTAGAACTAGTGGCCAAGAGACCCAGTACTTC
CDR3: CASSLGRTSGQETQYF

D: TRBD1
V: TRBV9
J: TRBJ1-2
size: NA
DNA: TGTGCCAGCAGCGCCCATACAGGGGGTAACTATGGCTACACCTTC
CDR3: CASSAHTGGNYGYTF

D: NA
V: TRBV19
J: TRBJ1-5
size: NA
DNA: TGTGCCAGTAGTATAGATCTGAGAGGTAGTCAGCCCCAGCATTTT
CDR3: CASSIDLRGSQPQHF

D: NA
V: TRBV30
J: TRBJ2-3
size: NA
DNA: TGTGCCTGGAGTTCAGGGCGTGGGACAGATACGCAGTATTTT
CDR3: CAWSSGRGTDTQYF

D: NA
V: TRBV5-1
J: TRBJ1-3
size: many
DNA: TGCGCCAGCAGCGTACAGGGTTCTGGAAACACCATATATTTT
CDR3: CASSVQGSGNTIYF

D: TRBD1
V: TRBV27
J: TRBJ2-4
size: NA
DNA: TGTGCCAGCAGTCCAGGGGGCGCGGGTTTGCAGATAGCCAAAAACATTCAGTACTTC
CDR3: CASSPGGAGLQIAKNIQYF

D: TRBD2
V: TRBV19
J: TRBJ2-3
size: NA
DNA: TGTGCCAGTAGTCCTAGCCTCTCACTAGCGGGAGTAGATACGCAGTATTTT
CDR3: CASSPSLSLAGVDTQYF

D: NA
V: TRBV6-5
J: TRBJ1-2
size: NA
DNA: TGTGCCAGCAGCCTCGAGGCCAGGGCTGGCTACACCTTC
CDR3: CASSLEARAGYTF

D: TRBD1
V: TRBV2
J: TRBJ1-5
size: few
DNA: TGTGCCAGCAGTGAGGGGACAGTAGGTCAGCCCCAGCATTTT
CDR3: CASSEGTVGQPQHF

D: TRBD1
V: TRBV28
J: TRBJ1-5
size: once
DNA: TGTGCCAGCAGTAGGGAAGGACAGGGTAATCAGCCCCAGCATTTT
CDR3: CASSREGQGNQPQHF

D: NA
V: TRBV4-2
J: TRBJ2-3
size: NA
DNA: TGTGCCAGCAGCCAAGGGAGTTTGGATACGCAGTATTTT
CDR3: CASSQGSLDTQYF

D: NA
V: TRBV5-1
J: TRBJ1-2
size: NA
DNA: TGCGCCAGCAGCTTACAGGGCGAAGCTAACTATGGCTACACCTTC
CDR3: CASSLQGEANYGYTF

D: TRBD1
V: TRBV19
J: TRBJ1-2
size: NA
DNA: TGTGCCAGTACCGACCAGACAGGGTTAAGTGGCTACACCTTC
CDR3: CASTDQTGLSGYTF

D: NA
V: TRBV2
J: TRBJ2-1
size: NA
DNA: TGTGCCAGCAGTGAAGACAGAGCCGCCGATGAGCAGTTCTTC
CDR3: CASSEDRAADEQFF

D: TRBD1
V: TRBV5-6
J: TRBJ1-2
size: NA
DNA: TGTGCCAGCAGCATGAACAGGGGAGCTGGCTACACCTTC
CDR3: CASSMNRGAGYTF

D: NA
V: TRBV24-1
J: TRBJ2-5
size: NA
DNA: TGTGCCACCAGCCTCGGCTGGGCAAACCAAGAGACCCAGTACTTC
CDR3: CATSLGWANQETQYF

D: TRBD1
V: TRBV18
J: TRBJ1-4
size: few
DNA: TGTGCCAGCTCACAACAGGGGAAGAATGAAAAACTGTTTTTT
CDR3: CASSQQGKNEKLFF

D: TRBD1
V: TRBV6-6
J: TRBJ1-4
size: NA
DNA: TGTGCCAGCAGTTACCAGACAGGGACTAATGAAAAACTGTTTTTT
CDR3: CASSYQTGTNEKLFF

D: NA
V: TRBV10-3
J: TRBJ1-2
size: once
DNA: TGTGCCATCAGGGACTCTGCGCGGGATGGCTACACCTTC
CDR3: CAIRDSARDGYTF

D: NA
V: TRBV24-1
J: TRBJ2-5
size: few
DNA: TGTGCCACCAGTGATTTGAGCAGGGGAGAGACCCAGTACTTC
CDR3: CATSDLSRGETQYF

D: NA
V: TRBV5-1
J: TRBJ2-1
size: NA
DNA: TGCGCCAGCAGCTTGGCCCCAGGTTATGATGAGCAGTTCTTC
CDR3: CASSLAPGYDEQFF

D: TRBD1
V: TRBV28
J: TRBJ1-5
size: once
DNA: TGTGCCAGCAGTCCCGGACAGGGTTCGGTCCGTCAGCCCCAGCATTTT
CDR3: CASSPGQGSVRQPQHF

D: TRBD1
V: TRBV7-2
J: TRBJ1-5
size: once
DNA: TGTGCCAGCAGCTGGGACAGGGGTAGCAATCAGCCCCAGCATTTT
CDR3: CASSWDRGSNQPQHF

D: NA
V: TRBV20-1
J: TRBJ1-1
size: few
DNA: TGCAGTGCTAGTCAGGCAGGGGCTCACACTGAAGCTTTCTTT
CDR3: CSASQAGAHTEAFF

D: TRBD1
V: TRBV7-9
J: TRBJ1-1
size: NA
DNA: TGTGCCAGCAGCTTACCGAGTCCGGAGGGGGCATGGGACACTGAAGCTTTCTTT
CDR3: CASSLPSPEGAWDTEAFF

D: TRBD1
V: TRBV2
J: TRBJ1-1
size: once
DNA: TGTGCCAGCAGTGAAGCGGGACAGGGCGAGAACACTGAAGCTTTCTTT
CDR3: CASSEAGQGENTEAFF

D: TRBD1
V: TRBV19
J: TRBJ1-1
size: many
DNA: TGTGCCAGTAGTACCTGGACAGGGTCAAGGAAGACTGAAGCTTTCTTT
CDR3: CASSTWTGSRKTEAFF

D: NA
V: TRBV9
J: TRBJ2-1
size: NA
DNA: TGTGCCAGCAGCGTAAGGGGGACTGAGCAGTTCTTC
CDR3: CASSVRGTEQFF

D: NA
V: TRBV5-1
J: TRBJ1-5
size: NA
DNA: TGCGCCAGCAGCCCTGACACTGGCGATCAGCCCCAGCATTTT
CDR3: CASSPDTGDQPQHF

D: NA
V: TRBV9
J: TRBJ1-1
size: NA
DNA: TGTGCCAGCAGCGTAGGGGTGAGGGACACTGAAGCTTTCTTT
CDR3: CASSVGVRDTEAFF

D: NA
V: TRBV27
J: TRBJ2-7
size: NA
DNA: TGTGCCAGCAGTTTACAGGGTAACTACGAGCAGTACTTC
CDR3: CASSLQGNYEQYF

D: TRBD1
V: TRBV7-6
J: TRBJ2-3
size: NA
DNA: TGTGCCAGCAGCTTAGCTTGGCAGGGGGCCACAGATACGCAGTATTTT
CDR3: CASSLAWQGATDTQYF

D: TRBD2
V: TRBV11-2
J: TRBJ2-5
size: once
DNA: TGTGCCAGCAGCGTCGGGACTAGCGGGAGGGCCATAAAGACCCAGTACTTC
CDR3: CASSVGTSGRAIKTQYF

D: TRBD1
V: TRBV24-1
J: TRBJ2-3
size: NA
DNA: TGTGCCACCAGTGATCCGGGACAGAGGACAGATACGCAGTATTTT
CDR3: CATSDPGQRTDTQYF

D: NA
V: TRBV7-8
J: TRBJ1-5
size: NA
DNA: TGTGCCAGCAGGGAGGAGGGTAACAATCAGCCCCAGCATTTT
CDR3: CASREEGNNQPQHF

D: TRBD1
V: TRBV5-1
J: TRBJ2-2
size: NA
DNA: TGCGCCAGCAGGACAGGGATCATGGACACCGGGGAGCTGTTTTTT
CDR3: CASRTGIMDTGELFF

D: TRBD2
V: TRBV2
J: TRBJ2-1
size: few
DNA: TGTGCCAGCAGCCCTGGACTAGCGGGGGGATACAATGAGCAGTTCTTC
CDR3: CASSPGLAGGYNEQFF